This T cell receptor (beta chain) originates from a study of blood T cell repertoires in COVID-19. Using immunoSEQ multiplex PCR, the repertoire was profiled, and TCRdb retains in-frame clones only, with some absent. This table holds some 180,000 clones, around four fifths found once. The count of this clone is one. The V segment lost 10 bases and the J segment 5 bases; nucleotides outside the gene matches: 21. The CDR3 sequence is 18 residues long. Looked up from germline, CDR1 is SGHKS and CDR2 is YYEKEE (reference sequence). This TCR was sampled from a woman aged 80 or over with acute or convalescent COVID-19. The sequencing sample was made of peripheral blood. The V and J genes are TRBV5-5 and TRBJ2-2, with 9 bases fitting TRBD2. The CDR3 nucleotides are TGTGCCTCCGCCCTGGGTCAGGCAGCGGGAGGTCGGACCGGGGAGCTGTTTTTT. This encodes CASALGQAAGGRTGELFF.